A single sample gave rise to the 21 T cell receptor beta chains below, sequenced in a study of cytomegalovirus exposure and HLA in healthy donors. The PCR had 60 Vbeta and 13 Jbeta primers. Clones were sequenced by immunoSEQ multiplex PCR, and TCRdb holds only the in-frame ones, with some missing. The sample lists fewer than 90,000 clones; about four fifths were seen once. The specimen sequenced was PBMCs. The receptors here all came from a woman in her 40s in good health and CMV-seropositive.

In this sample, this clone turned up once. The chain is built from TRBV7-9 and TRBJ2-7, with 11 nucleotides matching TRBD2. Germline CDR1 SEHNR, CDR2 FQNEAQ (reference sequence). Losses at the gene ends were 5 bases for V and 3 bases for J; bases not matched to a gene: 3. The CDR3 is 14 amino acids. CDR3 sequence reads: CASSMTSGIYEQYF. The CDR3 nucleotides are TGTGCCAGCAGCATGACTAGCGGGATCTACGAGCAGTACTTC.

The chain employs TRBV28 and TRBJ2-7; D is possibly TRBD1 (6 bases). Looked up from germline, CDR1 is MDHEN and CDR2 is SYDVKM. This CDR3 has 13 amino acids. The V end was cut by 6 bases, the J end by 3 bases, with 12 bases between. CDR3 amino acids: CASSVTGFYEQYF. The CDR3 nucleotides read TGTGCCAGCAGCGTAACAGGGTTCTACGAGCAGTACTTC. Together with reference TRBV28 and TRBJ2-7, the CDR3 gives the full variable domain: DVKVTQSSRYLVKRTGEKVFLECVQDMDHENMFWYRQDPGLGLRLIYFSYDVKMKEKGDIPEGYSVSREKKERFSLILESASTNQTSMYLCASSVTGFYEQYFGPGTRLTVT.

J is TRBJ2-1 and V is TRBV7-9, with 8 positions matching TRBD2. The germline V gene encodes CDR1 SEHNR and CDR2 FQNEAQ (reference sequence). The CDR3 length is 16 residues. The ends lost 4 bases at V and 6 bases at J; junction bases unmatched: 11. The CDR3: CASSSAGTRNLNEQFF. CDR3 coding DNA: TGTGCCAGCAGCTCCGCCGGGACTAGAAATCTCAATGAGCAGTTCTTC.

V gene TRBV2 combines with J gene TRBJ2-7, with 11 bases aligning to TRBD2. Germline V gene sequence: CDR1 SNHLY, CDR2 FYNNEI. V was pared by 6 bases and J by 4 bases, with 8 bases of the junction left unmatched. The CDR3 contains 15 residues. The CDR3 loop is CASSSLAGGRYEQYF. The CDR3 nucleotides read TGTGCCAGCAGCTCCCTAGCGGGGGGTCGATACGAGCAGTACTTC.

The chain links TRBV5-1 to TRBJ2-7; D is perhaps TRBD2 (5 bases). The CDR3 contains 17 residues. Germline loops: CDR1 SGHRS, CDR2 YFSETQ. The V gene lost 0 bases and the J gene lost 4 bases, with 20 bases spanning the gap. The CDR3 DNA is TGCGCCAGCAGCTTGGCCATTAGAGGGTCACCGGCTTACGAGCAGTACTTC. Its protein is CASSLAIRGSPAYEQYF.

The genes are TRBV7-8 and TRBJ2-1, with 7 bases identical to TRBD2. V gave up 5 bases and J gave up 0 bases; unmatched junction bases: 7. The CDR3 runs 16 residues. Germline V gives CDR1 SGHVS, CDR2 FQNEAQ. The CDR3 DNA is TGTGCCAGCAGCGGCCGGGACTATTCCTCCTACAATGAGCAGTTCTTC. Translation gives CASSGRDYSSYNEQFF. The complete variable domain, with remaining parts taken from reference TRBV7-8 and TRBJ2-1, reads GAGVSQSPRYKVAKRGQDVALRCDPISGHVSLFWYQQALGQGPEFLTYFQNEAQLDKSGLPSDRFFAERPEGSVSTLKIQRTQQEDSAVYLCASSGRDYSSYNEQFFGPGTRLTVL.

The chain employs TRBV5-1 and TRBJ2-1; 9 bases map to TRBD1. The V segment lost 4 bases and the J segment 6 bases; nucleotides outside the gene matches: 5. Germline V gene lookup returns CDR1 SGHRS and CDR2 YFSETQ. The CDR3 runs to 14 residues. This CDR3 is CASSNGQGSNEQFF. The CDR3 region has the DNA TGCGCCAGCAGCAACGGACAGGGGAGCAATGAGCAGTTCTTC.

The V gene is TRBV27, the J gene TRBJ2-5; 7 bases align to TRBD1. The trim removed 4 bases at V and 2 bases at J, leaving 1 base unmatched. The CDR3 totals 13 residues. The germline gives CDR1 MNHEY, CDR2 SMNVEV (reference sequence). CDR3 bases: TGTGCCAGCAGTTGGGACAGACAAGAGACCCAGTACTTC. This codes for CASSWDRQETQYF.

The V call is TRBV18, the J call TRBJ2-2, with 7 bases aligning to TRBD1. The germline gives CDR1 KGHSH, CDR2 LQKENI. The CDR3 has 15 residues. With 6 bases clipped from V and 6 bases from J, the junction kept 10 bases outside the gene matches. CDR3 bases: TGTGCCAGCTCTCCGGACAGGAGTATCTCCGGGGAGCTGTTTTTT. Translating it yields CASSPDRSISGELFF.

The rearrangement joins TRBV19 to TRBJ2-3; D is uncertain. V lost 5 bases and J lost 5, with 11 bases in between. This CDR3 has 13 residues. The germline V gene has CDR1 LNHDA and CDR2 SQIVND (reference sequence). The CDR3 coding sequence is TGTGCCAGTAGTTTGGTTCCAGGAGATACGCAGTATTTT. It specifies CASSLVPGDTQYF.

The rearrangement links TRBV7-8 to TRBJ1-1, with D perhaps TRBD1 (5 bases). With 2 bases removed from V and 5 bases from J, the gap between germline ends came to 9 bases. The CDR3 loop spans 13 amino acids. Germline V CDR1 and CDR2: SGHVS, FQNEAQ. The CDR3 sequence is CASSLIKGTEAFF. DNA of the CDR3: TGTGCCAGCAGCTTAATTAAGGGGACTGAAGCTTTCTTT. The variable domain in full, with the rest retrieved from reference TRBV7-8 and TRBJ1-1, is GAGVSQSPRYKVAKRGQDVALRCDPISGHVSLFWYQQALGQGPEFLTYFQNEAQLDKSGLPSDRFFAERPEGSVSTLKIQRTQQEDSAVYLCASSLIKGTEAFFGQGTRLTVV.

This clone was recorded once. The chain links TRBV7-9 to TRBJ2-3; 7 bases agree with TRBD1. CDR3 size: 18 residues. The trim removed 5 bases at V and 0 bases at J, leaving 14 bases unmatched. CDR1 and CDR2 from the germline V gene are SEHNR and FQNEAQ (reference sequence). The CDR3 nucleotides are TGTGCCAGCAGCGGATTAGCCGGGGACAGCGCTAGCACAGATACGCAGTATTTT. This encodes CASSGLAGDSASTDTQYF.

This clone was observed once. This CDR3 is CASSLPGQGLEQYF. In nucleotides, the CDR3 is TGCGCCAGCAGTCTCCCGGGACAGGGGCTCGAGCAGTACTTC. The chain has TRBV5-1 and TRBJ2-7; 10 bases match TRBD1. The trim removed 5 bases at V and 6 bases at J, leaving 8 bases unmatched. Per the germline V gene, CDR1 is SGHRS and CDR2 is YFSETQ. This CDR3 has 14 residues.

V usage is TRBV6-1 and J usage is TRBJ1-2, with D uncertain. Germline V lookup: CDR1 MNHNS, CDR2 SASEGT. Trimming took off 2 bases at V and 8 bases at J, with 15 bases between the two ends. This CDR3 has 14 residues. CDR3 sequence reads: CASSERRALWGYTF. CDR3 nucleotide sequence: TGTGCCAGCAGTGAAAGGCGGGCTTTGTGGGGCTACACCTTC.

V is TRBV7-9 and J is TRBJ2-5; TRBD2 matches at 11 bases. Trimming at V came to 2 bases and at J to 5 bases, leaving 10 bases not matched to a gene. This CDR3 contains 17 residues. Germline V CDR1 and CDR2: SEHNR, FQNEAQ (reference sequence). This CDR3 reads CASSLTLTSGSGETQYF. The CDR3 DNA reads as TGTGCCAGCAGCTTAACCTTAACTAGCGGGAGTGGTGAGACCCAGTACTTC.

DNA of the CDR3: TGTGCCAGCAGCGAGACAGGGGATGGCTACACCTTC. Its translation: CASSETGDGYTF. The chain joins TRBV7-9 to TRBJ1-2; 8 nucleotides match TRBD1. This CDR3 comprises 12 residues. J gave up 6 bases and V 5 bases, and 2 bases lay outside the gene matches. CDR1 is SEHNR and CDR2 is FQNEAQ in the germline V gene (reference sequence).

The chain couples TRBV10-3 to TRBJ1-1; D is ambiguous. Germline V lookup: CDR1 ENHRY, CDR2 SYGVKD. The CDR3 is 14 amino acids. V lost 2 bases, J lost 1 base, and 8 bases lay in between. The CDR3: CAISEPDKNTEAFF. The CDR3 coding sequence is TGTGCCATCAGTGAGCCAGACAAGAACACTGAAGCTTTCTTT.

The chain carries TRBV27 and TRBJ2-3; 9 nucleotides match TRBD2. J gave up 0 bases and V 3 bases, and 13 bases lay outside the gene matches. Germline CDR1 and CDR2: MNHEY and SMNVEV (reference sequence). The CDR3 is 19 residues long. In nucleotides, the CDR3 is TGTGCCAGCAGTTTGTTAGCTAGCGGGGAACAAACTAGCACAGATACGCAGTATTTT. Its protein product is CASSLLASGEQTSTDTQYF.

For the CDR3, the DNA is TGTGCCAGCAGCCAAGATGGCACCGCATACTCTGGGGCCAACGTCCTGACTTTC. This gives the protein CASSQDGTAYSGANVLTF. The chain employs TRBV4-2 and TRBJ2-6; D is undetermined. V lost 0 bases and J 0 bases, leaving 12 bases between the germline ends. Germline V gives CDR1 LGHNA, CDR2 YNFKEQ. The CDR3 has 18 amino acids.

This rearrangement joins TRBV5-4 to TRBJ2-1; D ambiguous. This CDR3 is built from 16 residues. Looked up from germline, CDR1 is SGHNT and CDR2 is YYREEE (reference sequence). Trimming cost V 0 bases and J 4 bases, with 14 bases left between them. The CDR3 nucleotides read TGTGCCAGCAGCTTGGGGCCAGAGGTTGGATACAATGAGCAGTTCTTC. Translated: CASSLGPEVGYNEQFF.

The chain uses TRBV5-6 and TRBJ1-4; D gene uncertain. Germline CDR1 and CDR2: SGHDT and YYEEEE. The CDR3 loop spans 15 amino acids. Between the trimmed V and J ends, which lost 3 bases and 0 bases, there was a span of 9 bases. The CDR3 sequence: CASSSLGATNEKLFF. The DNA of the CDR3 is TGTGCCAGCAGCTCTCTTGGAGCAACTAATGAAAAACTGTTTTTT.